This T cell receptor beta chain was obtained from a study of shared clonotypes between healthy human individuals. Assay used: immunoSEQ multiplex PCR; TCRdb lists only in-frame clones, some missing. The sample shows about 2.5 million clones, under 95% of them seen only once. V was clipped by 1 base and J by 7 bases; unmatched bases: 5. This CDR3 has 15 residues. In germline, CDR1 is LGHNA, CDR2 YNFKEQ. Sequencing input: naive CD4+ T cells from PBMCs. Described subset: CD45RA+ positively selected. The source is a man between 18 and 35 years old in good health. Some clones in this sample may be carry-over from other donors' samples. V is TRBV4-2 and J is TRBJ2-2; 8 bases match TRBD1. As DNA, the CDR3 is TGTGCCAGCAGCCAAGTACAGGGGGATAGCGGGGAGCTGTTTTTT. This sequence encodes CASSQVQGDSGELFF.